This record looks at one TCR beta chain sequence and its context. The antigen is undetermined. All sorted populations exceeded 95% purity. Sequencing targeted expressed TCRB transcripts, as all isolated RNA had been reverse transcribed. TCRdb's table, derived via immunoSEQ multiplex PCR, lists solely in-frame clones and lacks some. The data contain about 53,000 clones, just under 65% of them singletons. This record comes from a study of beta chain features in type 1 diabetes. Regarding the study as a whole: Shorter TCRB CDR3s, moderately but significantly so, marked every one of the four CD4+ subsets in Type 1 diabetes patients.

The germline V and J ends were trimmed by 2 bases and 1 base, with 9 bases remaining between them. The CDR3 is 15 residues long. Germline loops: CDR1 ENHRY, CDR2 SYGVKD. Sequenced material: stem cell memory CD4+ T cells from blood. The chain links TRBV10-3 to TRBJ1-5; the D gene is possibly TRBD1 (6 bases). The source is a woman in her 30s with type 1 diabetes. The CDR3 DNA sequence: TGTGCCATCAGTGAGACAGGGCTAAGCAATCAGCCCCAGCATTTT. As protein: CAISETGLSNQPQHF.